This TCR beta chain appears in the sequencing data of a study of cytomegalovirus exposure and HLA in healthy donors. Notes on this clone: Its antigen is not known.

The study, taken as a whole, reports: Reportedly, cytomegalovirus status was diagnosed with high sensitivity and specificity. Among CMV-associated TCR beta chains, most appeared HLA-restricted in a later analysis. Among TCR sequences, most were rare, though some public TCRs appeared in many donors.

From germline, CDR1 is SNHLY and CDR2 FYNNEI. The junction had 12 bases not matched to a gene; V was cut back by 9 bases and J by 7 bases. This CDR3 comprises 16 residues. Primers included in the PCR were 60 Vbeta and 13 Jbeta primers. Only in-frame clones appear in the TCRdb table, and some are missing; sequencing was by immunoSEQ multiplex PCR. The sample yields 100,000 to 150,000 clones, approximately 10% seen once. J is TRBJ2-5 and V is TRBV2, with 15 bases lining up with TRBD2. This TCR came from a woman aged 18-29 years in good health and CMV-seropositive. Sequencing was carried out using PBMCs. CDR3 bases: TGTGCCAGTACCCCGGGACTAGCGGGAGGAGGTGTGACCCAGTACTTC. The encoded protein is CASTPGLAGGGVTQYF.